The TCR beta chain described here comes from a study of T cell responses to AZD1222 COVID-19 vaccine. V was clipped by 0 bases and J by 1 base, with 7 bases between them. The CDR3 spans 14 residues. Germline-derived CDR1 and CDR2 are SGHRS and YFSETQ. Sequenced by immunoSEQ multiplex PCR; TCRdb stores in-frame clones only, minus some. The data hold 150,000 to 200,000 clones, with 80% to 90% observed a single time. The chain employs TRBV5-1 and TRBJ1-1; D gene unclear. Here the sequenced sample was peripheral blood, taken 28 days after the second AZD1222 dose. This sequence originates from an adult who received the AZD1222 COVID-19 vaccine. The CDR3 here is CASSLATANTEAFF. The CDR3 DNA is TGCGCCAGCAGCTTGGCGACGGCGAACACTGAAGCTTTCTTT.